The TCR beta chain under discussion was sequenced for a study of CD8+ T cells in alopecia areata (dated by TCRdb to the late 2010s). Context from the whole study: The treated patients took part in an open-label pilot trial in which moderate-to-severe alopecia areata was treated with oral tofacitinib at 5 to 10 mg twice daily. Biopsies were taken from tofacitinib-treated patients at baseline and at 4 and 24 weeks of treatment, and a later scalp biopsy was taken in several of the tofacitinib-treated patients. RNA came from the PAXgene miRNA kit for fixed scalp, the miRNeasy kit for PBMCs, and the RNeasy kit for mouse skin. Tofacitinib was given for 6 to 18 months, followed by 6 months of follow-up off drug to assess delayed response and recurrence. Clonality in the scalp was compared among normal scalp (n=4), patchy alopecia areata scalp (n=8), and alopecia totalis/universalis scalp (n=8). To study T cell clonal expansion in alopecia areata, the researchers applied high-throughput TCRbeta sequencing to both the C3H/HeJ mouse model and human patients. In humans, TCRbeta sequencing was performed on scalp tissue and on sorted CD4+ and CD8+ peripheral blood T cells from healthy controls and from patients with patchy or totalis/universalis alopecia areata. Amplification of TCRbeta CDR3 regions was done by immunoSEQ multiplex PCR using 35 Vbeta forward primers and 13 Jbeta reverse primers.

The library was prepared using the immunoSEQ multiplex PCR assay. RNA was extracted from all samples and reverse transcribed into cDNA, which served as template for TCR sequencing. SuperScript III was used to make first-strand cDNA, primed with a 2:1 mix of oligo-dT and random hexamers. A synthetic immune receptor repertoire was used to gauge amplification bias, and whatever bias remained was removed computationally. Per the original workflow: Raw reads were preprocessed for error removal, and CDR3 was defined according to IMGT conventions as running from the conserved cysteine to phenylalanine. Clonality was calculated as 1 minus Shannon entropy normalized by log2 of the number of productive unique TCRs. Whether each scalp clone was CD4 or CD8 was inferred by checking scalp TCRbeta sequences against the CD4 and CD8 repertoires from sorted blood. The table comes from immuneACCESS by way of TCRdb, which keeps in-frame sequences with V and J called. Part of the clones is missing from these tables; in studies checked, under half for an unresolved V gene and the rest for unknown reasons. V, J and clone size are taken as reported in that table, and D and trimming were inferred from the DNA itself. The sample table holds 180,000 or so clones, of which roughly 60% were seen once. Together, the top ten hold 1.7% of the sample.

With respect to this clone: No antigen is known for it. Base qualities are missing; no much larger clone stands one base away. At the DNA level, this CDR3 is encoded by other sequences in the same sample as well.

Study-level results and caveats: Shared TCR sequences between patients were less evident than in mice, which may be partly attributable to HLA diversity in the patient population. Unlike mouse skin, where gammadelta T cells dominate, normal human skin contains resident alphabeta T cells that get sequenced too, which complicates analysis of the scalp TCR repertoire. Lesional scalp, especially in alopecia totalis/universalis, showed higher clonality and more expanded CD8+ clones than normal scalp, suggesting antigenic drive.

The time point label of this sample denotes: baseline before oral tofacitinib. From alopecia areata patients, peripheral blood was collected along with lesional scalp punch biopsies. PBMCs were separated by density centrifugation and stained for CD3, CD4 and CD8, after which CD4+ and CD8+ T cells were sorted on a FACSAria. Looking up the germline V gene yields CDR1 SQVTM and CDR2 ANQGSEA. Counted from cysteine to phenylalanine, this CDR3 has 12 amino acids. Only CDR3 DNA is held: 36 bases, read in frame from base 1. A distance of 9 bases separates the germline ends of V and J, which lose 3 bases and 4 bases respectively.

Recombination joined TRBV29-1 with TRBJ1-2; TRBD1 is possibly the D segment (6 matching bases). The sequence was collected from a human donor with alopecia areata. This specimen was CD4+ T cells sorted from blood, taken at week 0. The CDR3 amino acid sequence is: CSVDRGPYGYTF. In nucleotides, the sequence is TGCAGCGTTGACAGGGGCCCCTATGGCTACACCTTC.